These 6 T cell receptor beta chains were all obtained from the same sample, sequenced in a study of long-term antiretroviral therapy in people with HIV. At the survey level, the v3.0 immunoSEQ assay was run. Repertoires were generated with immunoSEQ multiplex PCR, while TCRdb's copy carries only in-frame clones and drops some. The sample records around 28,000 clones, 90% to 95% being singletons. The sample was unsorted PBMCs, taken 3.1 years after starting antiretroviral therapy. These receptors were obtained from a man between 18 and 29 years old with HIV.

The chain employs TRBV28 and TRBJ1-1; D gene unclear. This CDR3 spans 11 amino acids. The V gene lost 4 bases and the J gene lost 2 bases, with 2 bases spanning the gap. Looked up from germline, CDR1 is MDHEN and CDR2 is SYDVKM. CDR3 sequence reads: CASSSNTEAFF. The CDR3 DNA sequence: TGTGCCAGCAGTTCAAACACTGAAGCTTTCTTT.

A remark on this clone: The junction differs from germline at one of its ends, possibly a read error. The CDR3 protein is CASSVSTRELFF. The CDR3 DNA follows: TGCGCCAGCAGTGTGTCCACCCGGGAGCTGTTTTTT. This chain uses TRBV10-2 with TRBJ2-2; D unclear. The germline CDR1 and CDR2 sequences are WSHSY and SAAADI. CDR3 size: 12 residues.

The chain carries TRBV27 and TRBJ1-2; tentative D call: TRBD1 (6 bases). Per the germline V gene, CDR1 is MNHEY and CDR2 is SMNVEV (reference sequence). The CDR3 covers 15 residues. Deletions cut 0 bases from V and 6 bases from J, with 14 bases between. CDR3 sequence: CASSLSVFTGNGYTF. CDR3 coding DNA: TGTGCCAGCAGTTTATCGGTGTTTACAGGGAATGGCTACACCTTC.

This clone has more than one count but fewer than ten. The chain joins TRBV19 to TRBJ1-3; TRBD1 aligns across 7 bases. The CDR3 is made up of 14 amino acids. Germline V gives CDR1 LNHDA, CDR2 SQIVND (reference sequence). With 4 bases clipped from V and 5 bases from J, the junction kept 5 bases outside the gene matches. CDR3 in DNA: TGTGCCAGTAGTACCATACAGGGGAGAAACACCATATATTTT. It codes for CASSTIQGRNTIYF. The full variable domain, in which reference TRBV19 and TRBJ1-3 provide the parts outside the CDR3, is DGGITQSPKYLFRKEGQNVTLSCEQNLNHDAMYWYRQDPGQGLRLIYYSQIVNDFQKGDIAEGYSVSREKKESFPLTVTSAQKNPTAFYLCASSTIQGRNTIYFGEGSWLTVV.

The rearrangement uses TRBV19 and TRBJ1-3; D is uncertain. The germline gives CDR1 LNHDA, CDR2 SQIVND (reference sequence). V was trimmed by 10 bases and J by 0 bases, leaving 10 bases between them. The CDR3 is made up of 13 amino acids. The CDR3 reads CATSSSSGNTIYF. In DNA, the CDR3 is TGTGCCACATCTTCCAGCTCTGGAAACACCATATATTTT.

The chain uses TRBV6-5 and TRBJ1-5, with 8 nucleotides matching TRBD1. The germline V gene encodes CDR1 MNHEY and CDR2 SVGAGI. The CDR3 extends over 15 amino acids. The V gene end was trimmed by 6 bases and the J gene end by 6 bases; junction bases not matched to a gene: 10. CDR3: CASSPTGGSGQPQHF. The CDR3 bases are TGTGCCAGCAGCCCTACAGGGGGAAGTGGTCAGCCCCAGCATTTT.